Listed here are 29 T cell receptor beta chains from one sample, sequenced in a study of beta chain features in type 1 diabetes. The whole isolated RNA underwent reverse transcription, so sequencing captured expressed TCRB transcripts. The method was immunoSEQ multiplex PCR; TCRdb's version includes in-frame clones alone and lacks a portion of them. The top ten hold about 0.093% of the sample, which has roughly 610,000 clones, 15% to 19% seen once. Sequenced material: naive CD4+ T cells from blood. The receptors were gathered from a man aged 18 to 29 in good health.

This CDR3 is CACATRDRGISEQFF. In DNA form, the CDR3 reads TGTGCCTGTGCCACCCGGGACAGGGGTATCAGCGAGCAGTTCTTC. The rearrangement links TRBV5-4 to TRBJ2-1; 10 nucleotides agree with TRBD1. This CDR3 is 15 amino acids long. With V trimmed by 10 bases and J by 10 bases, 17 bases remained unmatched. Per germline, CDR1 SGHNT and CDR2 YYREEE (reference sequence).

The chain joins TRBV6-1 to TRBJ1-4; 8 bases map to TRBD1. The germline CDR1 and CDR2 sequences are MNHNS and SASEGT. V shed 5 bases and J 4 bases; nucleotides not matched to a gene: 0. The CDR3 runs 13 residues. In DNA form, the CDR3 reads TGTGCCAGCAGTACAGGGGGTAATGAAAAACTGTTTTTT. Amino acid sequence: CASSTGGNEKLFF.

As to this clone: This CDR3 is also generated by other DNA sequences in the sample. V and J are TRBV6-5 and TRBJ2-1; D ambiguous. This CDR3 spans 11 amino acids. Germline CDR1 is MNHEY and CDR2 is SVGAGI. V lost 6 bases, J lost 5 bases, and 5 bases lay in between. CDR3 region: CASRRNNEQFF. The CDR3, as DNA: TGTGCCAGCAGGCGGAACAATGAGCAGTTCTTC.

The V and J genes are TRBV5-1 and TRBJ2-7; D unclear. This CDR3 region has 14 residues. Germline V gene data show CDR1 as SGHRS and CDR2 as YFSETQ. Trimming pared 4 bases from V and 0 bases from J, leaving 11 bases between. The CDR3 sequence: CASSPRNPSYEQYF. As DNA, the CDR3 is TGCGCCAGCAGCCCACGGAACCCCTCCTACGAGCAGTACTTC.

V and J are TRBV5-1 and TRBJ1-1, with TRBD1 identical over 7 bases. The V gene end was trimmed by 5 bases and the J gene end by 1 base; junction bases not matched to a gene: 5. Germline values: CDR1 SGHRS, CDR2 YFSETQ. The CDR3 is made up of 14 amino acids. CDR3 sequence: CASRQQGWNTEAFF. The CDR3 DNA follows: TGCGCCAGCAGACAACAGGGGTGGAACACTGAAGCTTTCTTT.

The chain uses TRBV5-4 and TRBJ2-5; tentatively, D is TRBD1 (6 bases). This CDR3 comprises 13 residues. Trimming removed 4 bases at V and 4 bases at J, with 11 bases between. CDR1 and CDR2 (germline): SGHNT, YYREEE (reference sequence). CDR3 amino acids: CASSPGDGETQYF. The CDR3 nucleotides read TGTGCCAGCAGCCCAGGGGATGGAGAGACCCAGTACTTC.

This chain links TRBV5-1 with TRBJ1-1; 7 bases fit TRBD1. In germline, CDR1 is SGHRS, CDR2 YFSETQ. Losses at the gene ends were 4 bases for V and 4 bases for J; bases not matched to a gene: 4. The CDR3 spans 13 residues. The CDR3 DNA is TGCGCCAGCAGCGCAGGGGGTTTCACTGAAGCTTTCTTT. It codes for CASSAGGFTEAFF.

This clone was seen more than once but under ten times. The chain carries TRBV11-2 and TRBJ2-1; 8 bases line up with TRBD2. The CDR3 is 14 residues long. Trimming cost V 2 bases and J 10 bases; bases outside gene matches: 7. Germline lookup yields CDR1 SGHAT and CDR2 FQNNGV. CDR3: CASSLFGGGREQFF. In nucleotides, the CDR3 is TGTGCCAGCAGCTTATTTGGTGGCGGGAGGGAGCAGTTCTTC.

With regard to this clone: The identical CDR3 is also encoded by other nucleotide sequences in the sample. CDR3 sequence: CASSSGRGNQPQHF. The CDR3 DNA sequence: TGTGCCAGCTCAAGCGGGAGAGGCAATCAGCCCCAGCATTTT. The chain links TRBV18 to TRBJ1-5, with D unclear. V lost 5 bases and J lost 2, with 10 bases in between. Looked up from germline, CDR1 is KGHSH and CDR2 is LQKENI. This CDR3 is built from 14 residues.

This clone showed up just a few times. The rearrangement uses TRBV5-4 and TRBJ2-5, with D unresolved. V lost 0 bases, J lost 2 bases, and 11 bases lay in between. There are 15 residues in the CDR3. Germline CDR1 and CDR2: SGHNT and YYREEE (reference sequence). In nucleotides, the CDR3 is TGTGCCAGCAGCTTGGAGACCCTGAGTCAAGAGACCCAGTACTTC. Translating gives CASSLETLSQETQYF.

V usage is TRBV28 and J usage is TRBJ2-1; the D gene is possibly TRBD1 (5 bases). Germline lookup yields CDR1 MDHEN and CDR2 SYDVKM. V was clipped by 7 bases and J by 4 bases, with 14 bases between them. CDR3 length: 14 amino acids. The CDR3 here is CASTLGALYNEQFF. CDR3 DNA sequence: TGTGCCAGCACCCTTGGGGCCCTATACAATGAGCAGTTCTTC.

Only a few counts were recorded for this clone. The J gene is TRBJ2-3, the V gene TRBV2, with 11 bases that match TRBD2. V was pared by 7 bases and J by 0 bases, with 12 bases of the junction left unmatched. The germline CDR1 and CDR2 sequences are SNHLY and FYNNEI. CDR3 length equals 18 residues. CDR3 amino acids: CASKSIAGGPSSTDTQYF. The DNA for the CDR3 is TGTGCCAGCAAAAGTATAGCGGGGGGGCCCTCTAGCACAGATACGCAGTATTTT.

This clone was seen more than once but under ten times. This chain uses TRBV11-1 with TRBJ2-1; no clear D. The germline V gene has CDR1 SGHAT and CDR2 FQDESV (reference sequence). V gave up 5 bases and J gave up 5 bases, with 7 bases separating them. The CDR3 sequence is 12 residues long. For the CDR3, the DNA is TGTGCCAGCAGCCCGTATAACAATGAGCAGTTCTTC. Amino acid sequence: CASSPYNNEQFF.

In this sample, this clone turned up a few times. Here the CDR3 reads CASSYSTGQNYGYTF. The CDR3 DNA follows: TGTGCCAGCAGTTACTCGACCGGACAGAACTATGGCTACACCTTC. The genes are TRBV6-5 and TRBJ1-2; tentative D call: TRBD1 (6 bases). Germline V gene sequence: CDR1 MNHEY, CDR2 SVGAGI. The length of the CDR3 is 15 residues. Trimming removed 0 bases at V and 2 bases at J, with 10 bases between.

This chain uses TRBV4-2 with TRBJ2-7, with 8 bases aligning to TRBD2. The V and J ends lost 3 bases and 6 bases, in that order; junction bases with no gene match: 7. This CDR3 is 14 amino acids long. CDR1 and CDR2 from the germline V gene are LGHNA and YNFKEQ. CDR3 loop: CASSQGSGNFEQYF. DNA of the CDR3: TGTGCCAGCAGCCAGGGTAGCGGGAACTTCGAGCAGTACTTC.

The chain couples TRBV14 to TRBJ1-1; 9 positions match TRBD1. This CDR3 comprises 14 residues. The junction had 7 bases not matched to a gene; V was cut back by 6 bases and J by 5 bases. Germline V CDR1 and CDR2: SGHDN, FVKESK. For the CDR3, the DNA is TGTGCCAGCAGTCACAGGGGGCGAGGGACTGAAGCTTTCTTT. It yields the protein CASSHRGRGTEAFF.

This clone was found a few times. This chain uses TRBV25-1 with TRBJ2-2; either TRBD1 or TRBD2 may supply D (5 bases each). V lost 10 bases to trimming and J lost 5 bases, with 17 bases between them. CDR3 length: 14 residues. Per the germline V gene, CDR1 is MGHDK and CDR2 is SYGVNS. DNA of the CDR3: TGTGCCACCAGACAGCTAGCAGGAACCGGGGAGCTGTTTTTT. Protein: CATRQLAGTGELFF. The whole variable domain, remainder taken from reference TRBV25-1 and TRBJ2-2, is EADIYQTPRYLVIGTGKKITLECSQTMGHDKMYWYQQDPGMELHLIHYSYGVNSTEKGDLSSESTVSRIRTEHFPLTLESARPSHTSQYLCATRQLAGTGELFFGEGSRLTVL.

The V gene is TRBV28, the J gene TRBJ1-1; no clear D gene. CDR3 length: 12 amino acids. Trimming removed 3 bases from V and 0 bases from J, with 2 bases in between. From germline, CDR1 is MDHEN and CDR2 SYDVKM. CDR3 nucleotide sequence: TGTGCCAGCAGTTTTCTGAACACTGAAGCTTTCTTT. This encodes CASSFLNTEAFF.

In this sample, this clone turned up a few times. V is TRBV7-9 and J is TRBJ1-1; D not certain. V lost 8 bases to trimming and J lost 4 bases, with 14 bases between them. This CDR3 has 13 amino acids. The V gene's germline CDR1 is SEHNR and CDR2 FQNEAQ (reference sequence). The chain's CDR3 is CASLTKHFTEAFF. The CDR3 region has the DNA TGTGCCAGCCTTACTAAACATTTCACTGAAGCTTTCTTT.

This clone was counted only a few times. The chain recombines TRBV19 with TRBJ1-1, with a tentative D call TRBD1 (5 bases). The germline V gene encodes CDR1 LNHDA and CDR2 SQIVND (reference sequence). Trimming removed 5 bases at V and 2 bases at J, with 6 bases between. The CDR3 has 12 amino acids. CDR3: CASSGHNTEAFF. The CDR3 bases are TGTGCCAGTAGTGGACACAACACTGAAGCTTTCTTT.

The chain links TRBV5-6 to TRBJ2-1, with D uncertain. CDR1 and CDR2 from the germline V gene are SGHDT and YYEEEE. The CDR3 length is 15 residues. Trimming shortened V by 4 bases and J by 5 bases, and 16 bases separated the two germline ends. The CDR3: CASSQARLPNNEQFF. DNA of the CDR3: TGTGCCAGCAGCCAGGCACGGCTACCGAACAATGAGCAGTTCTTC. Using reference TRBV5-6 and TRBJ2-1 for the parts outside the CDR3, the full variable domain is DAGVTQSPTHLIKTRGQQVTLRCSPKSGHDTVSWYQQALGQGPQFIFQYYEEEERQRGNFPDRFSGHQFPNYSSELNVNALLLGDSALYLCASSQARLPNNEQFFGPGTRLTVL.

This chain joins TRBV7-2 and TRBJ1-2, with D unclear. The germline V and J ends were trimmed by 1 base and 10 bases, with 7 bases remaining between them. The CDR3 runs to 11 residues. Germline loops: CDR1 SGHTA, CDR2 FQGNSA. Here the CDR3 reads CASSLGVSYTF. The CDR3 DNA sequence: TGTGCCAGCAGCTTAGGAGTATCCTACACCTTC.

The V call is TRBV30, the J call TRBJ2-5, with D possibly being TRBD2 (6 bases). CDR3 length: 13 residues. V was trimmed by 5 bases and J by 5 bases, leaving 15 bases between them. Germline loops: CDR1 GTSNPN, CDR2 SVGIG (reference sequence). The CDR3 sequence is CAWLYPGEETQYF. The CDR3 DNA reads as TGTGCCTGGTTATATCCGGGGGAGGAGACCCAGTACTTC.

The DNA for the CDR3 is TGTGCCAGCAGTGAATTACAGGGATTCGGGGAGCTGTTTTTT. Translated, it gives CASSELQGFGELFF. The V and J genes are TRBV25-1 and TRBJ2-2; maybe TRBD1 (6 bases). This CDR3 is 14 amino acids long. Looked up from germline, CDR1 is MGHDK and CDR2 is SYGVNS. The germline V and J ends were trimmed by 1 base and 7 bases, with 10 bases remaining between them.

CDR3 sequence: CASSLPSGGWNIQYF. CDR3 in DNA: TGTGCCAGCAGCCTACCTAGCGGGGGTTGGAACATTCAGTACTTC. The rearrangement links TRBV5-6 to TRBJ2-4; TRBD2 agrees at 10 bases. The CDR3 is 15 residues long. Germline V CDR1 and CDR2: SGHDT, YYEEEE. Trimming removed 4 bases from V and 7 bases from J; junction bases left unmatched: 8.

This clone was counted at least ten times. The chain has TRBV10-3 and TRBJ2-1, with D possibly TRBD2 on 5 matching bases. The V end was cut by 10 bases, the J end by 6 bases, with 19 bases between. Germline loops: CDR1 ENHRY, CDR2 SYGVKD. CDR3 length: 14 residues. The CDR3 sequence is CATTPGGFGNEQFF. In DNA, the CDR3 is TGTGCCACCACCCCAGGAGGATTCGGCAATGAGCAGTTCTTC.

In this sample, this clone turned up a few times. V and J are TRBV7-9 and TRBJ2-7; D not certain. V was trimmed by 1 base and J by 0 bases, leaving 7 bases between them. The CDR3 is 14 amino acids. Per the germline V gene, CDR1 is SEHNR and CDR2 is FQNEAQ (reference sequence). The CDR3 spells CASSLVSLSYEQYF. CDR3 DNA sequence: TGTGCCAGCAGCTTAGTTAGCCTCTCCTACGAGCAGTACTTC.

The J gene is TRBJ2-5, the V gene TRBV28, with unresolved D. V shed 3 bases and J shed 2 bases, with 7 bases lying between them. Germline V gene data show CDR1 as MDHEN and CDR2 as SYDVKM. The CDR3 totals 13 residues. The CDR3 region is CASSFGFQETQYF. CDR3 DNA: TGTGCCAGCAGTTTTGGGTTTCAAGAGACCCAGTACTTC.

The CDR3 DNA follows: TGTGCCTGGAGTGTAGGTAGCACGAGTCCAGATACGCAGTATTTT. It specifies CAWSVGSTSPDTQYF. The chain has TRBV30 and TRBJ2-3; D uncertain. This CDR3 comprises 15 residues. The V gene lost 0 bases and the J gene lost 4 bases, with 14 bases spanning the gap. Germline V gene data show CDR1 as GTSNPN and CDR2 as SVGIG (reference sequence).